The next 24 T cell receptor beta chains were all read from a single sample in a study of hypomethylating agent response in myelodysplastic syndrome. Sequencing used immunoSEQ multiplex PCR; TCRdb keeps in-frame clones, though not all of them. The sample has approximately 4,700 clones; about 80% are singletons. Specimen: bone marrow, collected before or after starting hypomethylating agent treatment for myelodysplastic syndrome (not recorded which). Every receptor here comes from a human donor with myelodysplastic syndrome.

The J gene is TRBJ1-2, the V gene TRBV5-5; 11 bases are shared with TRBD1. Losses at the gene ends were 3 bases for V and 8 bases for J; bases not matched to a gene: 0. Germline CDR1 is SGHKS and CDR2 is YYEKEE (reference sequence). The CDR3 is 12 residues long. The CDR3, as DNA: TGTGCCAGCAGCTGGACAGGGGGCGGCTACACCTTC. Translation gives CASSWTGGGYTF.

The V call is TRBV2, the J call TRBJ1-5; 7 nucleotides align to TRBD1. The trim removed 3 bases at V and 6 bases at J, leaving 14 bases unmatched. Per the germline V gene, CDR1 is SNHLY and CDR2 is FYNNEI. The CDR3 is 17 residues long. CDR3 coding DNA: TGTGCCAGCAGTGAGGTACAGGGGTTAATGAAGGGTCAGCCCCAGCATTTT. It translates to CASSEVQGLMKGQPQHF. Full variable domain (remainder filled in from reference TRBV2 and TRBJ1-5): EPEVTQTPSHQVTQMGQEVILRCVPISNHLYFYWYRQILGQKVEFLVSFYNNEISEKSEIFDDQFSVERPDGSNFTLKIRSTKLEDSAMYFCASSEVQGLMKGQPQHFGDGTRLSIL.

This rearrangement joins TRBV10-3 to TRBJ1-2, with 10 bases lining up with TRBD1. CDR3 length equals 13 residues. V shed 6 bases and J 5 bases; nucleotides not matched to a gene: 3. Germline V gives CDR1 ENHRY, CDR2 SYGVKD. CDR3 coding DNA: TGTGCCATCAGCTGGGACAGGGGATATGGCTACACCTTC. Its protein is CAISWDRGYGYTF.

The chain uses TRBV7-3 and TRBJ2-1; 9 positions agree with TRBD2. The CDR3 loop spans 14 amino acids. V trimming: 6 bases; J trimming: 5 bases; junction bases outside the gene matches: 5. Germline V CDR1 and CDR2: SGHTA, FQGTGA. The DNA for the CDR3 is TGTGCCAGCAGTGATAGCGGGGGAAACAATGAGCAGTTCTTC. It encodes CASSDSGGNNEQFF.

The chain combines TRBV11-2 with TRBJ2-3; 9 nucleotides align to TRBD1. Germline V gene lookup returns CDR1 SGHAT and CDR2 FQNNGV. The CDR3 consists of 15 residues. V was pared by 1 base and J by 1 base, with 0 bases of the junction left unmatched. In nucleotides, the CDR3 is TGTGCCAGCAGCTTAGGGACAGGGGGCACAGATACGCAGTATTTT. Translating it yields CASSLGTGGTDTQYF.

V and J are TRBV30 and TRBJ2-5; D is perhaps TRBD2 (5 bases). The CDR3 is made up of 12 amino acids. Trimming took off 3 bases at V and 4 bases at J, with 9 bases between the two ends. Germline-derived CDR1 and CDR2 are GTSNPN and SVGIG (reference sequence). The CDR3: CAWSTSRETQYF. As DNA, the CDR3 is TGTGCCTGGAGCACTAGTAGAGAGACCCAGTACTTC.

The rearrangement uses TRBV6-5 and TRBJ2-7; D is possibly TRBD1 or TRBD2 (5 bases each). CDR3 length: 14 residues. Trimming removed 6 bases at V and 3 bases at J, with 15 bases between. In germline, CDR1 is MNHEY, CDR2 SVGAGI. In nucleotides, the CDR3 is TGTGCCAGCAGCGCCCCGGGACGGGGCTACGAGCAGTACTTC. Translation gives CASSAPGRGYEQYF.

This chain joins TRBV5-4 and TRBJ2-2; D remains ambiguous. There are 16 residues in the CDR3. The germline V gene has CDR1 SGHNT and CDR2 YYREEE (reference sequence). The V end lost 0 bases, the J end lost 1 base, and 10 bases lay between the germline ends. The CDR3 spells CASSLELTLNTGELFF. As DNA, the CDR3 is TGTGCCAGCAGCTTGGAGCTGACTTTGAACACCGGGGAGCTGTTTTTT.

The CDR3 sequence: CASSRAQGGGDFTQYF. The CDR3 DNA reads as TGCGCCAGCAGCCGAGCTCAGGGAGGGGGGGACTTTACGCAGTATTTT. The genes are TRBV5-1 and TRBJ2-3, with a weak D call TRBD2 (7 bases). Trimming stripped 4 bases from V and 8 bases from J, with 23 bases between. Germline V gene data show CDR1 as SGHRS and CDR2 as YFSETQ. CDR3 length: 16 amino acids.

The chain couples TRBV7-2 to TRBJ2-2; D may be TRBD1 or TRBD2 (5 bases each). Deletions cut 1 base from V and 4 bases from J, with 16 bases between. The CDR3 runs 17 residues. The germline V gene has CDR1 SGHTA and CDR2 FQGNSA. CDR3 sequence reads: CASSLGRMGRVTGELFF. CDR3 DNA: TGTGCCAGCAGCTTAGGGCGTATGGGGCGGGTCACCGGGGAGCTGTTTTTT.

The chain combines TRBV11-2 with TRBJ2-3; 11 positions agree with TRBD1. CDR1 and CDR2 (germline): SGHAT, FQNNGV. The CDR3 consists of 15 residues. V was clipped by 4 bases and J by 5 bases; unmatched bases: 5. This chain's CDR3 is CASSSRDRGIDTQYF. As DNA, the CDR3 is TGTGCCAGCAGCTCCCGGGACAGGGGGATAGATACGCAGTATTTT.

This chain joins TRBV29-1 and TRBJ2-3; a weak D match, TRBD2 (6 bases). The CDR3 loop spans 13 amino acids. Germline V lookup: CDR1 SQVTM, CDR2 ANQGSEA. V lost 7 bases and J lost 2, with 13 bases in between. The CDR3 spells CSAGLYSTDTQYF. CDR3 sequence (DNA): TGCAGCGCGGGACTGTATTCCACAGATACGCAGTATTTT.

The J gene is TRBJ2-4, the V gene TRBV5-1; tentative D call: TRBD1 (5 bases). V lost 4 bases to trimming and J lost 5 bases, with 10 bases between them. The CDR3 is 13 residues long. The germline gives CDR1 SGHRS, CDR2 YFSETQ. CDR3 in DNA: TGCGCCAGCAGCGCACAGGTACAAAACATTCAGTACTTC. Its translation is CASSAQVQNIQYF.

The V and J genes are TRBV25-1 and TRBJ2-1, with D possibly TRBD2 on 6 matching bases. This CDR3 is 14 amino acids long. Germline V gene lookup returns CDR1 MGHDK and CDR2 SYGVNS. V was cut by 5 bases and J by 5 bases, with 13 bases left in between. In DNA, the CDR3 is TGTGCCAGCAGTCAAGTCGGAGGGCACAATGAGCAGTTCTTC. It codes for CASSQVGGHNEQFF.

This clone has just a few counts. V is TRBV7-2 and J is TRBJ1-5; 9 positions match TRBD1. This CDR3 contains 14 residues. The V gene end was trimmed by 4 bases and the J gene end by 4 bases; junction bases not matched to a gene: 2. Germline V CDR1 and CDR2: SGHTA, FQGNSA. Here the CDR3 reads CASSWGQGNQPQHF. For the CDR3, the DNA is TGTGCCAGCAGCTGGGGACAGGGTAATCAGCCCCAGCATTTT.

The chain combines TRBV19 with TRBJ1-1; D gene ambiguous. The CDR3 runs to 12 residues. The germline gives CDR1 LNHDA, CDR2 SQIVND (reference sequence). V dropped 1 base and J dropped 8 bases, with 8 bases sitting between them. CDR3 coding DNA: TGTGCCAGTAGTATAGGTGGACTCGAAGCTTTCTTT. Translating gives CASSIGGLEAFF.

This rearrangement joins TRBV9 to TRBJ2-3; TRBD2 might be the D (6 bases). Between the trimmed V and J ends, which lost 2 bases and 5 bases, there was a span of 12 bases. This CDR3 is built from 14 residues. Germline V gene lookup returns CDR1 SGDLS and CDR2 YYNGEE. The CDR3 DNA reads TGTGCCAGCAGCGTCTCGGGGGTGGGAGATACGCAGTATTTT. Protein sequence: CASSVSGVGDTQYF. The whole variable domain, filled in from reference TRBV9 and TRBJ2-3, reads DSGVTQTPKHLITATGQRVTLRCSPRSGDLSVYWYQQSLDQGLQFLIQYYNGEERAKGNILERFSAQQFPDLHSELNLSSLELGDSALYFCASSVSGVGDTQYFGPGTRLTVL.

The CDR3 coding sequence is TGTGCCAGCAGCCAAGAGGGGGTTGAGCAGTTCTTC. It specifies CASSQEGVEQFF. The genes are TRBV4-2 and TRBJ2-1; TRBD1 or TRBD2 may be the D gene (5 bases each). The CDR3 totals 12 residues. The germline gives CDR1 LGHNA, CDR2 YNFKEQ. V lost 0 bases and J lost 9, with 6 bases in between.

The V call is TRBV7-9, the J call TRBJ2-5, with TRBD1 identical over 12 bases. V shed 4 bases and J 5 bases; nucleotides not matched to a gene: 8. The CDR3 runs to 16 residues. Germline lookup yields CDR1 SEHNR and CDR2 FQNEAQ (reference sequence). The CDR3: CASSSSGTGGGETQYF. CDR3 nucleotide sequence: TGTGCCAGCAGCTCCTCCGGGACAGGGGGCGGGGAGACCCAGTACTTC.

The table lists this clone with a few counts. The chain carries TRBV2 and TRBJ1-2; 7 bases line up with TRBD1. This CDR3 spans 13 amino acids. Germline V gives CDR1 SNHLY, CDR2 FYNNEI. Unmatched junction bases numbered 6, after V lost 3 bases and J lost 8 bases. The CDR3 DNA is TGTGCCAGCAGTGATGACAGGGAGCGCGGCTACACCTTC. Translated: CASSDDRERGYTF.

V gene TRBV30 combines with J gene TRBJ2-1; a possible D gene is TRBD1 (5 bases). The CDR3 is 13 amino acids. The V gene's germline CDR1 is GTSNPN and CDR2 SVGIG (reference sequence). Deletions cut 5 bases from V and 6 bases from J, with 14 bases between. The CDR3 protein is CAWGAGGSNEQFF. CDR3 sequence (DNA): TGTGCCTGGGGGGCCGGCGGCTCCAATGAGCAGTTCTTC.

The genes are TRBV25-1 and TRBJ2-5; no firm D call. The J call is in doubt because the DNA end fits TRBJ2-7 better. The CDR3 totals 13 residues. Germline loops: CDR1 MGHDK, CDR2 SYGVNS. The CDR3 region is CASSQPSTYEQYF. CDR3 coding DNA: TGTGCCAGCAGTCAGCCATCCACCTACGAGCAGTACTTC.

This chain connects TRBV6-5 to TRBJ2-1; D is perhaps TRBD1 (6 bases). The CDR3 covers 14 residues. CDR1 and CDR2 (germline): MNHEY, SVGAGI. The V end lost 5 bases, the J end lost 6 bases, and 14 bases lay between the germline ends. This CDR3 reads CASSLRGYANEQFF. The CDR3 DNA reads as TGTGCCAGCAGTCTTAGGGGGTATGCCAATGAGCAGTTCTTC.

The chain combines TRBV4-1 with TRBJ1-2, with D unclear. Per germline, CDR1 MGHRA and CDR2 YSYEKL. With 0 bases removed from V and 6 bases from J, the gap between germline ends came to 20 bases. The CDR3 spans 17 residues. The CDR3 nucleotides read TGCGCCAGCAGCCAAGATCCCCAGGCCGGTCTAGGACATGGCTACACCTTC. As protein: CASSQDPQAGLGHGYTF.